The 2 T cell receptor beta chains presented below share a single source sample, sequenced in a study of blood T cell repertoires in COVID-19. The repertoire was sequenced with immunoSEQ multiplex PCR; TCRdb's copy has only in-frame clones and lacks some. In the table there are roughly 100,000 clones, 85% to 90% of which are singletons. Sequencing input: peripheral blood. These receptors originate from a woman older than 75 with acute or convalescent COVID-19.

The CDR3 loop is CASSPALPGMETQYF. DNA of the CDR3: TGTGCCAGCAGCCCCGCCCTGCCCGGTATGGAGACCCAGTACTTC. V gene TRBV5-6 combines with J gene TRBJ2-5; no firm D call. The V gene's germline CDR1 is SGHDT and CDR2 YYEEEE. V was shortened by 4 bases and J by 5 bases, with 18 bases between the two germline ends. CDR3 length: 15 residues.

The chain recombines TRBV10-3 with TRBJ1-6, with 8 bases aligning to TRBD1. Per the germline V gene, CDR1 is ENHRY and CDR2 is SYGVKD. Unmatched junction bases numbered 3, after V lost 3 bases and J lost 5 bases. CDR3 length equals 15 residues. The CDR3 loop is CAISESGGNNSPLHF. CDR3 nucleotides: TGTGCCATCAGTGAATCAGGGGGCAATAATTCACCCCTCCACTTT.